This TCR beta chain was documented in a study of T cell changes during pregnancy in multiple sclerosis. Clones were sequenced by immunoSEQ multiplex PCR, and TCRdb holds only the in-frame ones, with some missing. The data show tens of thousands of clones, with 90% seen just once and around 0.52% held by the top ten. Trimming removed 7 bases at V and 11 bases at J, with 18 bases between. This CDR3 has 13 residues. The germline gives CDR1 MDHEN, CDR2 SYDVKM. The specimen comprised CD4+ T cells from peripheral blood mononuclear cells, sampled in the second trimester of pregnancy. The TCR was taken from a female donor with multiple sclerosis, enrolled in a pregnancy study. This sequence joins TRBV28 and TRBJ1-3; unclear D gene. Here the CDR3 DNA reads TGTGCCAGCAAACCAGCGGGTTTTCCGTCCATATATTTT. Translated, it gives CASKPAGFPSIYF.